This T cell receptor beta chain emerged from a study of response to subunit inactivated influenza vaccine. Study results and caveats: Researchers suggested that each seasonal influenza vaccination recruits few new T cells.

This CDR3 contains 14 residues. Trimming left V 3 bases short and J 7 bases short, with 13 bases between. In its sample, this clonotype was seen a few times. What it binds is not known. TCRdb ran MiXCR on the RT-PCR reads and lists one entry per CDR3 protein. The sample yields around 750,000 distinct CDR3 sequences, approximately 21% seen once. Source: PBMCs from blood, taken 5 to 6 days after vaccination. The TCR sequence derives from a man in his forties or fifties who received an inactivated influenza vaccine. The rearrangement uses TRBV12-3 or TRBV12-4 and TRBJ1-5; the D is unclear. Here the CDR3 reads CASSLAPAGQPQHF. The CDR3 nucleotides are TGTGCCAGCAGTTTGGCCCCGGCGGGACAGCCCCAGCATTTT.